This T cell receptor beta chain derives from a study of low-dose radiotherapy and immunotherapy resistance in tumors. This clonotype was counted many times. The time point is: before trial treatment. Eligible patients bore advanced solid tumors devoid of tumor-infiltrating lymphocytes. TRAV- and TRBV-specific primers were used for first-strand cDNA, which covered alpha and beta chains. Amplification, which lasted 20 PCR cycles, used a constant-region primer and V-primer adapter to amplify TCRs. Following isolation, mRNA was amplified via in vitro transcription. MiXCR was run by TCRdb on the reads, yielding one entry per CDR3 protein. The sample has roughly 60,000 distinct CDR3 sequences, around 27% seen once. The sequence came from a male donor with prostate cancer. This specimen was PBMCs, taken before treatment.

The CDR3 loop is CASSELPGHSSQYF. For the CDR3, the DNA is TGTGCCAGCAGCGAACTTCCGGGACACTCTTCCCAGTACTTC. V usage is TRBV12-3 or TRBV12-4 and J usage is TRBJ2-7, with D possibly matching TRBD1 (6 bases). The CDR3 has 14 residues. V shed 6 bases and J shed 10 bases, with 22 bases lying between them.